The 4 T cell receptor beta chains below come from one sample, sequenced in a study of blood T cell repertoires in COVID-19. This table comes from immunoSEQ multiplex PCR, and its TCRdb copy is limited to in-frame clones, with some not included. The table lists about 43,000 clones, approximately 83% of them singletons. Input material: peripheral blood. These receptors were taken from a woman aged 60-75 years with acute or convalescent COVID-19.

The rearrangement joins TRBV21-1 to TRBJ2-3; the table's D call, TRBD2, has no DNA check behind it. TRBV21-1 counts as a pseudogene. CDR3 size: 17 residues. The CDR3: CASSKIGSGVDTDTQYF. The CDR3 nucleotides read TGTGCCAGCAGCAAAATCGGTAGCGGAGTTGATACAGATACGCAGTATTTT.

The J gene is TRBJ2-1, the V gene TRBV6-1; TRBD1 might be the D (6 bases). Germline V gives CDR1 MNHNS, CDR2 SASEGT. V was shortened by 2 bases and J by 15 bases, with 14 bases between the two germline ends. This CDR3 is built from 12 residues. DNA for the CDR3: TGTGCCAGCAGTGAAACAGGGACACCCCGGTTCTTC. This encodes CASSETGTPRFF.

J is TRBJ2-2 and V is TRBV6-6, with D possibly matching TRBD1 (5 bases). Trimming cost V 0 bases and J 3 bases, with 8 bases left between them. Looked up from germline, CDR1 is MNHNY and CDR2 is SVGAGI (reference sequence). This CDR3 contains 15 residues. CDR3 DNA sequence: TGTGCCAGCAGTTACTCAAGGGGTGACACCGGGGAGCTGTTTTTT. It is translated as CASSYSRGDTGELFF.

The genes are TRBV11-2 and TRBJ2-1; D is unresolved. Looked up from germline, CDR1 is SGHAT and CDR2 is FQNNGV. V was shortened by 5 bases and J by 9 bases, with 11 bases between the two germline ends. The CDR3 contains 12 residues. This CDR3 reads CASSSSVGEQFF. CDR3 bases: TGTGCCAGCAGCAGCTCTGTCGGTGAGCAGTTCTTC.